The rows below give T cell receptor beta chains drawn from one sample of a study of blood T cell repertoires in COVID-19. The data were produced by immunoSEQ multiplex PCR, yet TCRdb's version contains in-frame clones alone and is incomplete. The sample holds 200,000 to 250,000 clones, approximately 90% seen once. Sequencing was done on a sample of PBMCs or T cells enriched from blood (not recorded which). The receptors stem from a man aged 35 to 55 who had recovered from COVID-19. CDR3s include the opening cysteine and the closing phenylalanine or tryptophan. The order of the fields is V gene, clone size, D gene, J gene, CDR3 DNA, CDR3 protein. A D gene is named only where the DNA matches it firmly. Only some rows state a clone size, as once, few, many or a class for expanded clones.

v_gene: TRBV30
abundance: NA
d_gene: NA
j_gene: TRBJ1-1
CDR3nt: TGTGCCTGGAGTGTACCCCCAGGAGGACTGTCAGCTTTCTTT
CDR3aa: CAWSVPPGGLSAFF

v_gene: TRBV7-8
abundance: NA
d_gene: NA
j_gene: TRBJ2-1
CDR3nt: TGTGCCAGCAGCTTAGTGGCACCCTACAATGAGCAGTTCTTC
CDR3aa: CASSLVAPYNEQFF

v_gene: TRBV4-2
abundance: NA
d_gene: NA
j_gene: TRBJ1-2
CDR3nt: TGTGCCAGCAGCCAAGGGGGCCTGGGTGGCTACACCTTC
CDR3aa: CASSQGGLGGYTF

v_gene: TRBV5-1
abundance: NA
d_gene: TRBD2
j_gene: TRBJ2-4
CDR3nt: TGCGCCAGCAGCGGATCCGGGACTAGCGGGATTCAGTACTTC
CDR3aa: CASSGSGTSGIQYF

v_gene: TRBV4-2
abundance: once
d_gene: TRBD1
j_gene: TRBJ1-6
CDR3nt: TGTGCCAGCAGCCAAGAAATAGCGACAGGGGGCAGGGGATCACCCCTCCACTTT
CDR3aa: CASSQEIATGGRGSPLHF

v_gene: TRBV4-3
abundance: NA
d_gene: TRBD1
j_gene: TRBJ2-7
CDR3nt: TGCGCCAGCAGCCACCTCACAGGGGGATCCTACGAGCAGTACTTC
CDR3aa: CASSHLTGGSYEQYF

v_gene: TRBV7-9
abundance: NA
d_gene: NA
j_gene: TRBJ1-1
CDR3nt: TGTGCCAGCAGCCCAACAGGATTCATGAACACTGAAGCTTTCTTT
CDR3aa: CASSPTGFMNTEAFF

v_gene: TRBV18
abundance: NA
d_gene: NA
j_gene: TRBJ1-2
CDR3nt: TGTGCCAGCTCTTCGGACAGACTAAACTATGGCTACACCTTC
CDR3aa: CASSSDRLNYGYTF

v_gene: TRBV27
abundance: NA
d_gene: TRBD2
j_gene: TRBJ2-1
CDR3nt: TGTGCCAGCAGAAGCGGGGGGGCTTACAATGAGCAGTTCTTC
CDR3aa: CASRSGGAYNEQFF

v_gene: TRBV6-1
abundance: once
d_gene: NA
j_gene: TRBJ1-4
CDR3nt: TGTGCCAGCAGTGAATTTTTCTTTGACTCACACAATGAAAAACTGTTTTTT
CDR3aa: CASSEFFFDSHNEKLFF

v_gene: TRBV10-3
abundance: NA
d_gene: TRBD2
j_gene: TRBJ2-1
CDR3nt: TGTGCCATCAGGCCTAGCGGGGGACCGGGTAATGAGCAGTTCTTC
CDR3aa: CAIRPSGGPGNEQFF

v_gene: TRBV30
abundance: NA
d_gene: TRBD2
j_gene: TRBJ2-3
CDR3nt: TGTGCCTGGCGGACTAGCGGGGGTTCATTTGATACGCAGTATTTT
CDR3aa: CAWRTSGGSFDTQYF

v_gene: TRBV28
abundance: few
d_gene: NA
j_gene: TRBJ2-1
CDR3nt: TGTGCCAGCAGTTTGGACGGGAGCTCCTACAATGAGCAGTTCTTC
CDR3aa: CASSLDGSSYNEQFF

v_gene: TRBV3-1/TRBV3-2
abundance: NA
d_gene: NA
j_gene: TRBJ2-4
CDR3nt: TGTGCCAGCAGCCGCGAGGGCGTGCTTCAGTACTTC
CDR3aa: CASSREGVLQYF

v_gene: TRBV7-9
abundance: once
d_gene: NA
j_gene: TRBJ1-2
CDR3nt: TGTGCCAGCTCCGGGGTTGGCTACACCTTC
CDR3aa: CASSGVGYTF

v_gene: TRBV30
abundance: NA
d_gene: NA
j_gene: TRBJ1-5
CDR3nt: TGTGCCTGGAGTACATGGAGAGATCAGCCCCAGCATTTT
CDR3aa: CAWSTWRDQPQHF

v_gene: TRBV12-1
abundance: few
d_gene: NA
j_gene: TRBJ1-5
CDR3nt: TGTGCCAGCAGCCCCCCGGGAGGGAGTAAGCCCCAGCATTTT
CDR3aa: CASSPPGGSKPQHF